This T cell receptor (beta chain) stems from a study of T cell repertoires in cytomegalovirus infection. Study as a whole: Through public TCR beta signatures, both CMV infection and matching HLA type were indicated. Study-wide points: Adding up the frequency of public TCR beta families identified people who carried CMV plus the relevant HLA. Across the ex vivo response, the dominant clonotypes were HLA-C-restricted CMV-specific TCR beta clonotypes.

For this clonotype: Its antigen is as yet unknown.

TCRdb independently ran MiXCR on the reads; one entry per CDR3 protein. This sample has about 400,000 distinct CDR3 sequences, with 15% to 20% found just once. Germline V gene data show CDR1 as LGHNA and CDR2 as YNFKEQ. This CDR3 spans 15 amino acids. V was cut by 4 bases and J by 1 base, with 11 bases left in between. The sequence came from a human donor in good health (CMV status not recorded). Some clones in this sample may be carry-over from other donors' samples. Sequencing used PBMCs. V gene TRBV4-2 combines with J gene TRBJ1-3; no firm D call. In DNA form, the CDR3 reads TGTGCCAGCAGCCGCCCCGGGTATTCTGGAAACACCATATATTTT. Its protein is CASSRPGYSGNTIYF.